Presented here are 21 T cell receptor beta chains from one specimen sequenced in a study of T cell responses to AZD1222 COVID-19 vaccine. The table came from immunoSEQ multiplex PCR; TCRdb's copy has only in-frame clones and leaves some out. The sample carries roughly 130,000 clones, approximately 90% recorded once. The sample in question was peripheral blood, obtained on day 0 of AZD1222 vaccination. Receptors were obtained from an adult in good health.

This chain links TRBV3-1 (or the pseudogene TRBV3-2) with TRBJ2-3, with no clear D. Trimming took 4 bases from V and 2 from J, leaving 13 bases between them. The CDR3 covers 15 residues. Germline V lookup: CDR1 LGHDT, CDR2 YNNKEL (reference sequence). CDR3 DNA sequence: TGTGCCAGCAGCCGTTGGAGTCGGCACACAGATACGCAGTATTTT. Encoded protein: CASSRWSRHTDTQYF.

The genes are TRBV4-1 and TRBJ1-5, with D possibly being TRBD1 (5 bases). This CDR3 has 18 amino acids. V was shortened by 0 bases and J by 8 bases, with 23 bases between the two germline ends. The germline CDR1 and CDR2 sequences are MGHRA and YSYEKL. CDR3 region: CASSQDGKPQGEVKPQHF. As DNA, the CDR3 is TGCGCCAGCAGCCAAGATGGAAAGCCGCAGGGAGAAGTTAAGCCCCAGCATTTT.

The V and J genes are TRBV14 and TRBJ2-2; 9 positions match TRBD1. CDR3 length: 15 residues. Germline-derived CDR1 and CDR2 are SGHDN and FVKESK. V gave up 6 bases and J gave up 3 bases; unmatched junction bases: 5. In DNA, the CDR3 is TGTGCCAGCAGTTCCGGGACAGGGTACACCGGGGAGCTGTTTTTT. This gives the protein CASSSGTGYTGELFF.

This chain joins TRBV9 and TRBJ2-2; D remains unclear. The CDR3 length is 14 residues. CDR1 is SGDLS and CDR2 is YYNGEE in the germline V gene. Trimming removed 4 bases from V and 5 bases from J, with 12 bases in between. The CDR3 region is CASSSGRRTGELFF. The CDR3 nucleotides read TGTGCCAGCAGCTCAGGAAGGCGAACCGGGGAGCTGTTTTTT. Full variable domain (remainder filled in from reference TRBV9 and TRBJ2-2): DSGVTQTPKHLITATGQRVTLRCSPRSGDLSVYWYQQSLDQGLQFLIQYYNGEERAKGNILERFSAQQFPDLHSELNLSSLELGDSALYFCASSSGRRTGELFFGEGSRLTVL.

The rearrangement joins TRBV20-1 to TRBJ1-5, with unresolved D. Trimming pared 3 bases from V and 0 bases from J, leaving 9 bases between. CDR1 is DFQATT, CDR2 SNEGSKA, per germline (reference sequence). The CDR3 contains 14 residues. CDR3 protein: CSASVEYSNQPQHF. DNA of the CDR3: TGCAGTGCTAGTGTTGAGTATAGCAATCAGCCCCAGCATTTT.

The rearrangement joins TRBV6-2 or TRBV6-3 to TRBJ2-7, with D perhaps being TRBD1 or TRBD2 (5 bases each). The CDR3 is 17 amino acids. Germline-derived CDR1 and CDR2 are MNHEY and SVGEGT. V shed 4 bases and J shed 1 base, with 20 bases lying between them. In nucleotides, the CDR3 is TGTGCCAGCAGTTCTCCTCCCCACTGGGGGTCGTCCTACGAGCAGTACTTC. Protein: CASSSPPHWGSSYEQYF.

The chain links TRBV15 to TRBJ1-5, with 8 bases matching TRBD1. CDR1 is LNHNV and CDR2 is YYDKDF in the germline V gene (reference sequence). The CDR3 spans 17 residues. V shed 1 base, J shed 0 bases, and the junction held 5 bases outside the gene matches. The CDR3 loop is CATSRARTGNSNQPQHF. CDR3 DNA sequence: TGTGCCACCAGCAGAGCCCGGACAGGGAATAGCAATCAGCCCCAGCATTTT.

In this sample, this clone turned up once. As DNA, the CDR3 is TGTGCCAGCAGCTCGGGGGGAGGGGCCAACGTCCTGACTTTC. Translating gives CASSSGGGANVLTF. The J gene is TRBJ2-6, the V gene TRBV5-4, with 7 nucleotides matching TRBD2. The CDR3 spans 14 residues. Unmatched junction bases numbered 1, after V lost 3 bases and J lost 4 bases. The germline V gene encodes CDR1 SGHNT and CDR2 YYREEE (reference sequence).

CDR3 protein: CASSSGVGYTF. For the CDR3, the DNA is TGTGCCAGCAGCTCAGGGGTCGGCTACACCTTC. The V call is TRBV5-8, the J call TRBJ1-2; weak D call: TRBD1 (6 bases). The CDR3 spans 11 residues. The V end was cut by 3 bases, the J end by 8 bases, with 8 bases between. Germline V gene lookup returns CDR1 SGHTS and CDR2 YDEGEE.

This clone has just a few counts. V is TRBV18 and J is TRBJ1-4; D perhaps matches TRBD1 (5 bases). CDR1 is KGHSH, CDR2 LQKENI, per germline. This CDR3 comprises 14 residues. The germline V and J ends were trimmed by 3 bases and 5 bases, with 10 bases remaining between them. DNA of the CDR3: TGTGCCAGCTCACCGTCCCGGGACAATGAAAAACTGTTTTTT. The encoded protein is CASSPSRDNEKLFF.

The CDR3 DNA reads TGTGCCAGTAGTATAGATCCCCCGTGGGCGAGCTCCTACAATGAGCAGTTCTTC. Translated, it gives CASSIDPPWASSYNEQFF. This rearrangement joins TRBV19 to TRBJ2-1; D is ambiguous. V was pared by 0 bases and J by 0 bases, with 15 bases between. The CDR3 totals 18 residues. CDR1 is LNHDA and CDR2 is SQIVND in the germline V gene (reference sequence).

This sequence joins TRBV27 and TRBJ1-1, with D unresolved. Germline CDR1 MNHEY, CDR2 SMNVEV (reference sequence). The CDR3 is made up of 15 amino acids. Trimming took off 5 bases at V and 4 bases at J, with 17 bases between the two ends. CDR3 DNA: TGTGCCAGCAGTCTCGCATTCGGAGGCGGCACTGAAGCTTTCTTT. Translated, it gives CASSLAFGGGTEAFF.

CDR3 nucleotide sequence: TGTGCCAGCAGTTACCCAGGGGGCCTCGGCGGCAATCAGCCCCAGCATTTT. Protein sequence: CASSYPGGLGGNQPQHF. The rearrangement uses TRBV28 and TRBJ1-5; TRBD1 aligns across 8 bases. Germline trimming cut 4 bases from V and 2 bases from J; bases unmatched to any gene: 10. This CDR3 spans 17 amino acids. Germline CDR1 reads MDHEN; CDR2 reads SYDVKM.

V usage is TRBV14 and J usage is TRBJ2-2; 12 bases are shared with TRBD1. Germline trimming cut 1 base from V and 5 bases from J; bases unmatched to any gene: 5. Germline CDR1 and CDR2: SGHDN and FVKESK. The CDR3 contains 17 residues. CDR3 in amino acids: CASSQAGTGGYTGELFF. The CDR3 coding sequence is TGTGCCAGCAGCCAAGCCGGGACAGGGGGCTATACCGGGGAGCTGTTTTTT.

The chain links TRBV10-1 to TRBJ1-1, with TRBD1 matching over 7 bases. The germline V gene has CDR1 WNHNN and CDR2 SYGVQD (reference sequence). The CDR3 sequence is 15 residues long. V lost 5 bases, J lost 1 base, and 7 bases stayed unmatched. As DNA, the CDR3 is TGCGCCAGCAGTCCCCGGGACAGAGAGAACACTGAAGCTTTCTTT. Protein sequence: CASSPRDRENTEAFF.

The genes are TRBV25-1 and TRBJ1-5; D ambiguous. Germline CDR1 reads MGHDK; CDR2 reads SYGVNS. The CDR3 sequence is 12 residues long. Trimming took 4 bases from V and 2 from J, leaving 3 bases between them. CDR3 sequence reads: CASSVGNQPQHF. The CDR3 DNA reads TGTGCCAGCAGTGTCGGCAATCAGCCCCAGCATTTT.

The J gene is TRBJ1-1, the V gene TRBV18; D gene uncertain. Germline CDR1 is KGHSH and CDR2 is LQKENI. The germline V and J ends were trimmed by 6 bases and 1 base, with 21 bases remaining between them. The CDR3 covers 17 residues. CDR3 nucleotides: TGTGCCAGCTCCCTTGCCTCGGGAGGGTCCGGGAACACTGAAGCTTTCTTT. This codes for CASSLASGGSGNTEAFF.

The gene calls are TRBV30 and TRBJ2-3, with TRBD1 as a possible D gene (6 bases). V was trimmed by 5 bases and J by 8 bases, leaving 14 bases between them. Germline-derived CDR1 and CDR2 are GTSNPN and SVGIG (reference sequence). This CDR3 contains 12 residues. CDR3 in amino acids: CAWGGPTGTQYF. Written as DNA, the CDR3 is TGTGCCTGGGGGGGCCCAACCGGTACGCAGTATTTT.

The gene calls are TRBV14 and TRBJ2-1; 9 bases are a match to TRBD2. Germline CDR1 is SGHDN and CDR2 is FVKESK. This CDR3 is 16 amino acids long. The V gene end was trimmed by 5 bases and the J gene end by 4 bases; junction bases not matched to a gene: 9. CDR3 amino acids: CASSEGGGRAYNEQFF. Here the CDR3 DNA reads TGTGCCAGCAGCGAAGGAGGCGGGAGGGCTTACAATGAGCAGTTCTTC.

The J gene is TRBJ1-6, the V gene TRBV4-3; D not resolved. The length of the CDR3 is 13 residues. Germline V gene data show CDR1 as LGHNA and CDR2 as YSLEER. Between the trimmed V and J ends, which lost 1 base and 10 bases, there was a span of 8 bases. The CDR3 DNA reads TGCGCCAGCAGCCAAGTGGGGAAATCACCCCTCCACTTT. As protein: CASSQVGKSPLHF.

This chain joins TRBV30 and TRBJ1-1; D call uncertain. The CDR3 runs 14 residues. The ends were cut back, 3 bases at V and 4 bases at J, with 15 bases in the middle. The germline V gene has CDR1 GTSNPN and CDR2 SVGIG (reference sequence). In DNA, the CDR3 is TGTGCCTGGAGGGCAAGCGGGAGAGTCACTGAAGCTTTCTTT. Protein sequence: CAWRASGRVTEAFF.